Listed below are T cell receptor beta chains from one sample, sequenced in a study of shared clonotypes between healthy human individuals. The table came from immunoSEQ multiplex PCR; TCRdb's copy has only in-frame clones and leaves some out. The table lists about 1.4 million clones, around 97% of them singletons. Sequences were obtained from naive CD4+ T cells sorted from blood. The receptors here all came from a man under 40 in good health. CDR3s include the opening cysteine and the closing phenylalanine or tryptophan. Fields, in order: D gene, clone size, J gene, V gene, CDR3 protein, CDR3 DNA. A D gene is named only where the DNA matches it firmly. For some rows the clone size is stated as once, few or many, or as a class when expanded; others skip it.

d_gene: TRBD1; abundance: NA; j_gene: TRBJ1-5; v_gene: TRBV19; CDR3aa: CASKWTGNQPQHF; CDR3nt: TGTGCCAGTAAGTGGACAGGAAATCAGCCCCAGCATTTT
d_gene: TRBD2; abundance: NA; j_gene: TRBJ2-1; v_gene: TRBV19; CDR3aa: CASTGLAGINEQFF; CDR3nt: TGTGCCAGTACGGGACTAGCGGGAATAAATGAGCAGTTCTTC
d_gene: TRBD1; abundance: NA; j_gene: TRBJ2-1; v_gene: TRBV11-2; CDR3aa: CASSLDRGHEQFF; CDR3nt: TGTGCCAGCAGCTTAGACAGGGGGCATGAGCAGTTCTTC
d_gene: NA; abundance: NA; j_gene: TRBJ2-5; v_gene: TRBV25-1; CDR3aa: CASSDRGETQYF; CDR3nt: TGTGCCAGCAGTGACCGCGGGGAGACCCAGTACTTC
d_gene: TRBD2; abundance: NA; j_gene: TRBJ2-1; v_gene: TRBV11-3; CDR3aa: CASQAGGYNEQFF; CDR3nt: TGTGCCAGTCAAGCGGGAGGGTACAATGAGCAGTTCTTC
d_gene: TRBD2; abundance: NA; j_gene: TRBJ2-4; v_gene: TRBV18; CDR3aa: CASSPTPLAGTKNIQYF; CDR3nt: TGTGCCAGCTCACCCACCCCCCTAGCGGGAACCAAAAACATTCAGTACTTC
d_gene: TRBD2; abundance: NA; j_gene: TRBJ2-7; v_gene: TRBV6-1; CDR3aa: CASGLAGGVYEQYF; CDR3nt: TGTGCCAGCGGCCTAGCGGGAGGAGTGTACGAGCAGTACTTC
d_gene: TRBD1; abundance: NA; j_gene: TRBJ2-1; v_gene: TRBV5-6; CDR3aa: CASRRTGGSSYNEQFF; CDR3nt: TGTGCCAGCAGGAGGACAGGGGGTTCTTCCTACAATGAGCAGTTCTTC
d_gene: NA; abundance: NA; j_gene: TRBJ2-3; v_gene: TRBV11-2; CDR3aa: CASSRRPGLSDTQYF; CDR3nt: TGTGCCAGCAGCCGCAGACCCGGACTATCAGATACGCAGTATTTT
d_gene: NA; abundance: NA; j_gene: TRBJ2-2; v_gene: TRBV5-1; CDR3aa: CASRLNTGELFF; CDR3nt: TGCGCCAGCCGCCTAAACACCGGGGAGCTGTTTTTT
d_gene: TRBD1; abundance: once; j_gene: TRBJ2-7; v_gene: TRBV10-3; CDR3aa: CAISFDRVGYEQYF; CDR3nt: TGTGCCATCAGCTTCGACAGGGTAGGCTACGAGCAGTACTTC
d_gene: TRBD2; abundance: NA; j_gene: TRBJ2-2; v_gene: TRBV10-3; CDR3aa: CATGFIGTSARTGELFF; CDR3nt: TGTGCCACCGGGTTTATCGGGACTAGCGCGAGGACCGGGGAGCTGTTTTTT
d_gene: NA; abundance: NA; j_gene: TRBJ2-2; v_gene: TRBV29-1; CDR3aa: CSVVPDRNTGELFF; CDR3nt: TGCAGCGTTGTTCCGGACAGGAACACCGGGGAGCTGTTTTTT
d_gene: TRBD1; abundance: NA; j_gene: TRBJ1-4; v_gene: TRBV7-9; CDR3aa: CASSPKGQGREKLFF; CDR3nt: TGTGCCAGCAGCCCGAAAGGACAGGGACGGGAAAAACTGTTTTTT
d_gene: TRBD1; abundance: NA; j_gene: TRBJ1-4; v_gene: TRBV18; CDR3aa: CASSPRQGQEKLFF; CDR3nt: TGTGCCAGCTCACCTCGACAGGGACAAGAAAAACTGTTTTTT